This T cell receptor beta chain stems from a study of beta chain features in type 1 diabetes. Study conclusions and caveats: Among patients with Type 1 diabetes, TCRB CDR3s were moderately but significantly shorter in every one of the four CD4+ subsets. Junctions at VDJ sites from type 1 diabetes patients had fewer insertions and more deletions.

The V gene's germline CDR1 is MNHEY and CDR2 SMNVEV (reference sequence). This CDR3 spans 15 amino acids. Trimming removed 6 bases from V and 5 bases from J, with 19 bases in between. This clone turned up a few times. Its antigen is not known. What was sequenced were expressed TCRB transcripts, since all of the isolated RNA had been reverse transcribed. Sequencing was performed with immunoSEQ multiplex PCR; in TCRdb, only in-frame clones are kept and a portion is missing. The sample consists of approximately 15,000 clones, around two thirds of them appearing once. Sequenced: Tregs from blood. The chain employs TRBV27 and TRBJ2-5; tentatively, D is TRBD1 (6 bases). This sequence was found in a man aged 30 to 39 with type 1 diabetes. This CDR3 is CASSLGTLGSETQYF. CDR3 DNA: TGTGCCAGCAGCCTAGGGACACTAGGTTCGGAGACCCAGTACTTC.